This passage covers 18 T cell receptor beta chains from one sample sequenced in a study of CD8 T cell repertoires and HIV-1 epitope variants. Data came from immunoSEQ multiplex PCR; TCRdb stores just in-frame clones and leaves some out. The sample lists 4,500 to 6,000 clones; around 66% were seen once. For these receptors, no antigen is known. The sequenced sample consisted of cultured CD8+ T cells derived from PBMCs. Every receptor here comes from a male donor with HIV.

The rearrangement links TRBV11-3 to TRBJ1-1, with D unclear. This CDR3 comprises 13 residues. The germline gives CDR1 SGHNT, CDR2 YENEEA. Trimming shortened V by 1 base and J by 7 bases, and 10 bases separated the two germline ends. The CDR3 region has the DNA TGTGCCAGCAGCTTAGGCGGGGAGAATGAAGCTTTCTTT. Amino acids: CASSLGGENEAFF. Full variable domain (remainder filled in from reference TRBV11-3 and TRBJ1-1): EAGVVQSPRYKIIEKKQPVAFWCNPISGHNTLYWYLQNLGQGPELLIRYENEEAVDDSQLPKDRFSAERLKGVDSTLKIQPAELGDSAVYLCASSLGGENEAFFGQGTRLTVV.

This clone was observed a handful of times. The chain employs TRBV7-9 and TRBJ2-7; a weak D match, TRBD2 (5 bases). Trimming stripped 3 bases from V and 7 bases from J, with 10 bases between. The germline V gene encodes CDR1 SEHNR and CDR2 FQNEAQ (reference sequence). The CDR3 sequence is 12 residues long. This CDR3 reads CASSLSRREQYF. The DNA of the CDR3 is TGTGCCAGCAGCTTGTCCCGGAGGGAGCAGTACTTC.

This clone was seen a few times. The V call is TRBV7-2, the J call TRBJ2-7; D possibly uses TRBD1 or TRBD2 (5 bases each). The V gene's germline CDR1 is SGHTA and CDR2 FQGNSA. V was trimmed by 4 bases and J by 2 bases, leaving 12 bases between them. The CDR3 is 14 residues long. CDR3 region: CASSYLGTAYEQYF. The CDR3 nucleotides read TGTGCCAGCAGCTACCTTGGGACGGCCTACGAGCAGTACTTC. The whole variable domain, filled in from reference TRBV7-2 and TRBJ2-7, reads GAGVSQSPSNKVTEKGKDVELRCDPISGHTALYWYRQSLGQGLEFLIYFQGNSAPDKSGLPSDRFSAERTGGSVSTLTIQRTQQEDSAVYLCASSYLGTAYEQYFGPGTRLTVT.

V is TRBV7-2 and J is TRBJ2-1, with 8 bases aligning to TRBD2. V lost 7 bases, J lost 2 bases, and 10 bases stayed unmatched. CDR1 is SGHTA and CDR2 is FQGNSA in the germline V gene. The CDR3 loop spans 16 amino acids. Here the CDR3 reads CASTSAGDIPYNEQFF. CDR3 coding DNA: TGTGCCAGCACTTCAGCGGGGGACATTCCCTACAATGAGCAGTTCTTC.

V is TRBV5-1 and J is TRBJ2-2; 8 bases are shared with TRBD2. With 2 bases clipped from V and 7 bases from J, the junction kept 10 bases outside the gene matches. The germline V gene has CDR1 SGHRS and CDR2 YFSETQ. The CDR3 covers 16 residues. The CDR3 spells CASSFPAGTSNGELFF. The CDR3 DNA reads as TGCGCCAGCAGCTTCCCCGCCGGGACTAGTAACGGGGAGCTGTTTTTT.

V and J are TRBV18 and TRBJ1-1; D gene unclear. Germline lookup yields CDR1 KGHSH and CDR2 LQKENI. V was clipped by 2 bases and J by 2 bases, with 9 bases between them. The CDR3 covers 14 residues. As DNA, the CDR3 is TGTGCCAGCTCACCATTTCCAGATAACACTGAAGCTTTCTTT. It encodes CASSPFPDNTEAFF.

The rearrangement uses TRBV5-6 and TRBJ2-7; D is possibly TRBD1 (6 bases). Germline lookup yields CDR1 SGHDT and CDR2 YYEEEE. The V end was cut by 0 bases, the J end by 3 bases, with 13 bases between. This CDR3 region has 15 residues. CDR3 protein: CASSLDPGTYYEQYF. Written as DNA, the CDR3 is TGTGCCAGCAGCTTGGACCCCGGGACATACTACGAGCAGTACTTC.

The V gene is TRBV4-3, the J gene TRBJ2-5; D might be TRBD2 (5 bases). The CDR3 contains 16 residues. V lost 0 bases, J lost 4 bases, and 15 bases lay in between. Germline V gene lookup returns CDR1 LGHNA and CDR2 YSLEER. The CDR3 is CASSQEWSRVGETQYF. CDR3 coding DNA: TGCGCCAGCAGCCAAGAGTGGTCGAGGGTTGGAGAGACCCAGTACTTC.

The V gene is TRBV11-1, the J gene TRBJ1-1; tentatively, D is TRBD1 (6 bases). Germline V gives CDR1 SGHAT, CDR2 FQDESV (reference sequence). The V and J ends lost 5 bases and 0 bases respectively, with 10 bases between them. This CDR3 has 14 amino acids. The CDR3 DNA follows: TGTGCCAGCAGCACAGGGACTGTGAACACTGAAGCTTTCTTT. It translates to CASSTGTVNTEAFF.

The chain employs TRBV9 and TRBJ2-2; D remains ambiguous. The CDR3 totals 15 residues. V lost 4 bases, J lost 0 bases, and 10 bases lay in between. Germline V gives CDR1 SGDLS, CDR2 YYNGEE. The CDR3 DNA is TGTGCCAGCAGCCCTAGGGCCACGAACACCGGGGAGCTGTTTTTT. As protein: CASSPRATNTGELFF.

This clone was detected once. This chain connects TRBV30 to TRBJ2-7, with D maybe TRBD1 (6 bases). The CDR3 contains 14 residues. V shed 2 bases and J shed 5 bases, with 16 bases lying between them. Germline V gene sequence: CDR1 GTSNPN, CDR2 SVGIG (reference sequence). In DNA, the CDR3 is TGTGCCTGGAGTACCGGGGCAGGGGCGAACGAGCAGTACTTC. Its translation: CAWSTGAGANEQYF.

The DNA of the CDR3 is TGTGCCAGCAGCTGGTCCGAAAATATGGTGTACGAGCAGTACTTC. Translation gives CASSWSENMVYEQYF. This chain joins TRBV5-8 and TRBJ2-7, with unresolved D. The CDR3 consists of 15 residues. Per the germline V gene, CDR1 is SGHTS and CDR2 is YDEGEE. With 3 bases removed from V and 4 bases from J, the gap between germline ends came to 17 bases.

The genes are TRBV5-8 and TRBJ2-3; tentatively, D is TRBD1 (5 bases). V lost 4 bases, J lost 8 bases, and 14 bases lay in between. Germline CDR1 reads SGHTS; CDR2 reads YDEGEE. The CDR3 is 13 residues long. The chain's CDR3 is CASSAGNSGTQYF. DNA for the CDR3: TGTGCCAGCAGCGCAGGGAATTCGGGTACGCAGTATTTT.

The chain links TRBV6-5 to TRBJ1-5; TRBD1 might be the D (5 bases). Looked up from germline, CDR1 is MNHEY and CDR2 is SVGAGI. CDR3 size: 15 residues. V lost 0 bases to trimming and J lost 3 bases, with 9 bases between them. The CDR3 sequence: CASSYSGGLNQPQHF. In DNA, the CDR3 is TGTGCCAGCAGTTACTCGGGGGGTCTCAATCAGCCCCAGCATTTT.

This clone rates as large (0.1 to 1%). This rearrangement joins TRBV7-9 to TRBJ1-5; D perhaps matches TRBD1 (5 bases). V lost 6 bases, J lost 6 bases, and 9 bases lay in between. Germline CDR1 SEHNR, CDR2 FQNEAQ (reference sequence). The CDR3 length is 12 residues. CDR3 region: CASRAGTQPQHF. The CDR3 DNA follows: TGTGCCAGCAGAGCGGGGACTCAGCCCCAGCATTTT.

The CDR3 sequence: CASSPLVWFDEQYF. The CDR3 DNA sequence: TGTGCCAGCAGCCCTCTCGTTTGGTTTGACGAGCAGTACTTC. The chain links TRBV5-8 to TRBJ2-7; D remains unclear. Trimming removed 4 bases at V and 5 bases at J, with 16 bases between. This CDR3 region has 14 residues. Germline V gene sequence: CDR1 SGHTS, CDR2 YDEGEE.

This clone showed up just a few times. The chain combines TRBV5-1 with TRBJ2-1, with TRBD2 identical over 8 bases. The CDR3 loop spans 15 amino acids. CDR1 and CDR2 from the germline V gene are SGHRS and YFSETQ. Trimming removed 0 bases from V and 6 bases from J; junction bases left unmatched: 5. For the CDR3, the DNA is TGCGCCAGCAGCTTGGCGGGACTAGGGGGCAATGAGCAGTTCTTC. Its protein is CASSLAGLGGNEQFF.

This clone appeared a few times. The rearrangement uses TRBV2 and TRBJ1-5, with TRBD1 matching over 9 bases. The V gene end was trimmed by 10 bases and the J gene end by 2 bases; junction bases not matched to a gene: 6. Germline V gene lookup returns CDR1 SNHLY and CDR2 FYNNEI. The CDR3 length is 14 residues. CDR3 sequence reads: CATNRDRGNQPQHF. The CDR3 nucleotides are TGTGCCACCAACCGGGACAGGGGCAATCAGCCCCAGCATTTT.